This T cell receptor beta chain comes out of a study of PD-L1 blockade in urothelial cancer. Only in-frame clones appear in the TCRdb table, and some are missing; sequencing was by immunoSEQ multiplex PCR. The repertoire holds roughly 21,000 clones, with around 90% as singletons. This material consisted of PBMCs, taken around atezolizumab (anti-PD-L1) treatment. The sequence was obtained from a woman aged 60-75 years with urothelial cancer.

The CDR3 nucleotides read TGTGCCAGCAGCTTAGATCGCTATCCACTAGATACGCAGTATTTT. Protein sequence: CASSLDRYPLDTQYF. The genes are TRBV11-2 and TRBJ2-3; D gene unclear. CDR1 and CDR2 (germline): SGHAT, FQNNGV. The ends were cut back, 0 bases at V and 5 bases at J, with 12 bases in the middle. The length of the CDR3 is 15 residues.